Each of the 8 T cell receptor delta chains below was sequenced from the same sample in a study of gamma delta lymphoproliferative disorders and STAT genes. TCRdb reanalysed the multiplex PCR reads with CATT. This sample has 700 or so delta-chain clones, with approximately 2.6% found just once. Genomic DNA from isolated PBMCs served as the sequencing template. The sample was blood. Receptor source: a human donor with gamma-delta T-cell large granular lymphocyte leukemia.

On this clone: With a far larger clone one base away, a read error is the likely cause. Distinct nucleotide sequences in the sample also encode this CDR3. The J gene is TRDJ1, the V gene TRDV2; TRDD3 aligns across 9 bases. Germline CDR1 GEAIGNYY, CDR2 EKD. The CDR3 sequence is 17 residues long. The CDR3 spells CACDTLTGGLNTDKLIF. CDR3 coding DNA: TGTGCCTGTGACACTCTTACTGGGGGACTGAACACCGACAAACTCATCTTT.

This clone was counted only a few times. The mismatch at residues 11 and 12 between this DNA's translation and the TCRdb protein of a much larger clone likely reflects a read error; the protein shown is translated from the DNA. The rearrangement uses TRDV2 and TRDJ1, with 8 bases matching TRDD3. J was trimmed by 3 bases and V by 0 bases; bases with no gene match: 14. Germline V gene lookup returns CDR1 GEAIGNYY and CDR2 EKD. This CDR3 is built from 18 residues. CDR3 in DNA: TGTGCCTGTGACACCGTAGGGCTGGGGGAAGACAGGGCCGATAAACTCATCTTT. This codes for CACDTVGLGEDRADKLIF.

This clone was detected a few times. TCRdb has a much larger clone's protein, which differs at residue 5 from the translation of this DNA, likely because of a read error; what is shown is the protein translated from the DNA. The rearrangement links TRDV2 to TRDJ1, with 8 bases aligning to TRDD3. Germline V CDR1 and CDR2: GEAIGNYY, EKD. V lost 2 bases to trimming and J lost 3 bases; unmatched junction nucleotides: 16. The CDR3 sequence is 18 residues long. CDR3 in amino acids: CACDNVGLGENGADKLIF. The CDR3, as DNA: TGTGCCTGTGACAACGTAGGGCTGGGGGAAAACGGGGCCGATAAACTCATCTTT.

This clone has ten or more counts. The TCRdb record carries a much larger clone's protein, which differs from this DNA's translation at residue 17; a read error is the likely cause, and the protein listed here is the DNA translation. CDR3: CACDTVGLGENGADKLTF. CDR3 DNA sequence: TGTGCCTGTGACACCGTAGGGCTGGGGGAAAACGGGGCCGATAAACTCACCTTT. The gene calls are TRDV2 and TRDJ1, with 8 bases aligning to TRDD3. The CDR3 is made up of 18 amino acids. Germline CDR1 and CDR2: GEAIGNYY and EKD.

In this sample, this clone is medium-sized. TCRdb's protein for this DNA is that of a much larger clone and differs from the translation at residue 16, likely a read error; the protein shown is the DNA translation. V and J are TRDV2 and TRDJ1; 8 bases line up with TRDD3. Unmatched junction bases numbered 26, after V lost 3 bases and J lost 3 bases. Germline V gene lookup returns CDR1 GEAIGNYY and CDR2 EKD. The CDR3 contains 21 residues. The CDR3 DNA reads as TGTGCCTGTGACTCAATACTGGGGGCCCTCCGGCGATCCCCGAACGCCGATAAACTCATCTTT. Protein product: CACDSILGALRRSPNADKLIF.

The chain carries TRDV2 and TRDJ1; D might be TRDD3 (5 bases). Between the trimmed V and J ends, which lost 1 base and 0 bases, there was a span of 8 bases. Germline V gene data show CDR1 as GEAIGNYY and CDR2 as EKD. There are 14 residues in the CDR3. In nucleotides, the CDR3 is TGTGCCTGTGACACTGTACTGGACACCGATAAACTCATCTTT. Amino acid sequence: CACDTVLDTDKLIF.

About this clone: This likely traces to a read error, being one base from a far larger clone. Other DNA sequences of this sample code for an identical CDR3. The chain has TRDV2 and TRDJ3; TRDD3 might be the D (6 bases). The CDR3 extends over 20 amino acids. The V end was cut by 0 bases, the J end by 4 bases, with 21 bases between. Germline V lookup: CDR1 GEAIGNYY, CDR2 EKD. The DNA of the CDR3 is TGTGCCTGTGACACCTCCGGGGGACACCCTCTCTCGTGGGACACCCGACAGATGTTTTTC. Translating it yields CACDTSGGHPLSWDTRQMFF.

This clone is deemed medium-sized. This likely stems from a read error, as it lies one base from a far larger clone. The sample has other DNA sequences that encode this CDR3 too. The chain couples TRDV2 to TRDJ1, with 8 bases identical to TRDD3. Germline V CDR1 and CDR2: GEAIGNYY, EKD. This CDR3 spans 21 amino acids. V was clipped by 7 bases and J by 0 bases; unmatched bases: 27. The CDR3 DNA reads TGTGCCTGCGACTCAATACTGGGGGCCCTCCGGCGATCCCCGAACACCGATAAACTCATCTTT. Translated: CACDSILGALRRSPNTDKLIF.